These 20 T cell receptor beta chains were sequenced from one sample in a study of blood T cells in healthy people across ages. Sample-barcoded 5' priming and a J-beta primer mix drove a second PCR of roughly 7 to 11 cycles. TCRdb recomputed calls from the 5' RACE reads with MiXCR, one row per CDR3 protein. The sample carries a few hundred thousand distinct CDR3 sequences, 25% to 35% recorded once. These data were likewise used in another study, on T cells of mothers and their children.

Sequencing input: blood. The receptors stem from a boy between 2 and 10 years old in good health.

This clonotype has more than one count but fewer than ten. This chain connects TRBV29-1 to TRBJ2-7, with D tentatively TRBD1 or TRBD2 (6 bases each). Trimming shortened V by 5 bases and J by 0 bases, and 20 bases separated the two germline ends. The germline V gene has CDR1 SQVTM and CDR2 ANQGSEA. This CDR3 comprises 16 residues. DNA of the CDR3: TGCAGCGTTAGGGGGAGAACTAGCTGGAGCTCCTACGAGCAGTACTTC. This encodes CSVRGRTSWSSYEQYF.

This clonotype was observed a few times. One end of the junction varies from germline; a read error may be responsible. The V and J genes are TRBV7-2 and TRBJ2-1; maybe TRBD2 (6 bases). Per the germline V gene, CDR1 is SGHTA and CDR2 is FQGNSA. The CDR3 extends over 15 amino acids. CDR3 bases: TGTGCCGGCAGCTTAGGACTACCCGGTACCAATGAGCAGTTCTTC. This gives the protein CAGSLGLPGTNEQFF. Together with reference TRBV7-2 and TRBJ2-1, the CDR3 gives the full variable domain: GAGVSQSPSNKVTEKGKDVELRCDPISGHTALYWYRQSLGQGLEFLIYFQGNSAPDKSGLPSDRFSAERTGGSVSTLTIQRTQQEDSAVYLCAGSLGLPGTNEQFFGPGTRLTVL.

CDR3 residues: CASSFPPGGNIGTDTQYF. The CDR3 nucleotides are TGTGCCAGCAGTTTCCCACCGGGGGGGAATATTGGTACAGATACGCAGTATTTT. The V and J genes are TRBV7-2 and TRBJ2-3; TRBD2 matches 8 bases. The V and J ends lost 6 bases and 3 bases, in that order; junction bases with no gene match: 17. The germline gives CDR1 SGHTA, CDR2 FQGNSA. This CDR3 is 18 amino acids long.

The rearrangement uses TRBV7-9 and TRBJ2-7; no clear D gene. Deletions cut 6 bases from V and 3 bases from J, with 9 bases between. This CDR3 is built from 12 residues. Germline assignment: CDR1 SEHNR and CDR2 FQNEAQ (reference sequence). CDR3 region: CASSEPDYEQYF. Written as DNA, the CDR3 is TGTGCCAGCAGTGAACCGGACTACGAGCAGTACTTC.

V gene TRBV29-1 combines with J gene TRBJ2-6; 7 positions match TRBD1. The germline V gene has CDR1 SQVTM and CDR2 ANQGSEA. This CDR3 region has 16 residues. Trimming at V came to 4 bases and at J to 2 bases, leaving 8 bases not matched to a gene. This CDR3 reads CSVAQLRGPGANVLTF. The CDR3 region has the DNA TGCAGCGTTGCCCAGCTTAGGGGGCCTGGGGCCAACGTCCTGACTTTC.

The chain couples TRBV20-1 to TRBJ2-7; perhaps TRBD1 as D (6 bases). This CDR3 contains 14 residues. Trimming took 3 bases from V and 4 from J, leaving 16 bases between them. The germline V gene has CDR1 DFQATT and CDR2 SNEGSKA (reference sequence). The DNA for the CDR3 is TGCAGTGCTAGTACAGGGTTTAGGAGGTACGAGCAGTACTTC. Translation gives CSASTGFRRYEQYF.

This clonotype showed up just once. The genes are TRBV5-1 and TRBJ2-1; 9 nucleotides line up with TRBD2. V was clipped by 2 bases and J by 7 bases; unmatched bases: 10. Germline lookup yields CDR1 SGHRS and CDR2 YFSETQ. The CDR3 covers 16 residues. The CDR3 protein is CASSLSPSGEGNEQFF. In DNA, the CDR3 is TGCGCCAGCAGCTTAAGTCCTAGCGGGGAAGGTAATGAGCAGTTCTTC.

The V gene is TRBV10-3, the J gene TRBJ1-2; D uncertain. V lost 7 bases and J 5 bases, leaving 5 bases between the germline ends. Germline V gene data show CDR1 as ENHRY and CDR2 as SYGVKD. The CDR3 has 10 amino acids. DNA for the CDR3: TGTGCCATCAATAATTATGGCTACACCTTC. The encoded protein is CAINNYGYTF.

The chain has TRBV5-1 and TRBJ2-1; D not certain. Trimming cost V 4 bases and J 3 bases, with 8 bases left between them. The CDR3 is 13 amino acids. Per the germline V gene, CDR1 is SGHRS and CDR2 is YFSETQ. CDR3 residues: CASSDVLYNEQFF. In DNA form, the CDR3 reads TGCGCCAGCAGCGATGTCCTCTACAATGAGCAGTTCTTC.

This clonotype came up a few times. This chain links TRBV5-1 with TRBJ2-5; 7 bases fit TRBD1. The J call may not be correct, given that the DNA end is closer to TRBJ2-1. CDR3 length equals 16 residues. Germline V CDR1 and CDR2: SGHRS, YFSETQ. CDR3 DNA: TGCGCCAGCAGATCCCACGGACAGGCCGCCTACAATGAGCAGTTCTTC. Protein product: CASRSHGQAAYNEQFF.

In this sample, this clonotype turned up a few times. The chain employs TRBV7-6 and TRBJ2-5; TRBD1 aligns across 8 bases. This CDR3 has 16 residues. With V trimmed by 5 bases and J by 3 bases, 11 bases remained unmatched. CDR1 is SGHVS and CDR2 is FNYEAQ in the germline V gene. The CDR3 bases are TGTGCCAGCAGCCTCATAGGGCGGGGACAGGAAGAGACCCAGTACTTC. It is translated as CASSLIGRGQEETQYF.

The CDR3 spells CASSMTAKETQYF. CDR3 DNA sequence: TGTGCCAGTAGTATGACCGCAAAAGAGACCCAGTACTTC. The chain carries TRBV19 and TRBJ2-5; D is unresolved. There are 13 residues in the CDR3. From germline, CDR1 is LNHDA and CDR2 SQIVND (reference sequence). V lost 3 bases, J lost 3 bases, and 8 bases lay in between.

The CDR3: CASSLSAGGNEQYF. The CDR3 DNA is TGTGCCAGCAGTTTATCGGCAGGGGGAAACGAGCAGTACTTC. The rearrangement uses TRBV12-3 or TRBV12-4 and TRBJ2-1; 7 bases agree with TRBD1. The J call may not be correct, given that the DNA end is closer to TRBJ2-7. The CDR3 totals 14 residues.

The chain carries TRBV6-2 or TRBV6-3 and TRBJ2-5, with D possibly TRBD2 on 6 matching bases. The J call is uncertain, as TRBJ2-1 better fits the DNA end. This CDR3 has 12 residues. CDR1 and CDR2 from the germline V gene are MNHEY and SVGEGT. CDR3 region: CASIGRLHEQFF. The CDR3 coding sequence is TGTGCCAGCATAGGGAGGTTACATGAGCAGTTCTTC.

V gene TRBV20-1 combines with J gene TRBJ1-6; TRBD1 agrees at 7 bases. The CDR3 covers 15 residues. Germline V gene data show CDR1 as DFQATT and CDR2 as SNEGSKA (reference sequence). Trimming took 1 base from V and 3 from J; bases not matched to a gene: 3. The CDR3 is CSARVSGGYNSPLHF. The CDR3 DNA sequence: TGCAGTGCTAGAGTCTCAGGGGGCTATAATTCACCCCTCCACTTT.

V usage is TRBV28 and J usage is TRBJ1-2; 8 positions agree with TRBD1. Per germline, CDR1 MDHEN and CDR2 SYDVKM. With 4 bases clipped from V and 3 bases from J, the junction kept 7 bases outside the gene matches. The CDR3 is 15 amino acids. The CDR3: CASSSQGDRYYGYTF. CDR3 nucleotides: TGTGCCAGCAGTTCCCAGGGGGACAGGTACTATGGCTACACCTTC.

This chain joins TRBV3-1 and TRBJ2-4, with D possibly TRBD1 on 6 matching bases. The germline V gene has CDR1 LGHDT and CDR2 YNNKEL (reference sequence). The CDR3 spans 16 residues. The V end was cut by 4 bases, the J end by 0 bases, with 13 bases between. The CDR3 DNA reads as TGTGCCAGCAGCCGCTCTGGACAGCTAGCCAAAAACATTCAGTACTTC. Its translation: CASSRSGQLAKNIQYF.

CDR3 DNA sequence: TGTGCCAGCAGCGGGACAGGGGGCGAAATGAGCAATCAGCCCCAGCATTTT. Protein product: CASSGTGGEMSNQPQHF. V is TRBV12-3 or TRBV12-4 and J is TRBJ1-5; TRBD1 agrees at 12 bases. Trimming at V came to 6 bases and at J to 1 base, leaving 7 bases not matched to a gene. This CDR3 region has 17 residues.

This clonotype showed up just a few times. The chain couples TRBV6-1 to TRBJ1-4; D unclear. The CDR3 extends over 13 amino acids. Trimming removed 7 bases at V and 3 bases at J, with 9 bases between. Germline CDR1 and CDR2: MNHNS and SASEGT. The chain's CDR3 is CASKVGSNEKLFF. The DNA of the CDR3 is TGTGCCAGCAAGGTGGGGTCTAATGAAAAACTGTTTTTT.

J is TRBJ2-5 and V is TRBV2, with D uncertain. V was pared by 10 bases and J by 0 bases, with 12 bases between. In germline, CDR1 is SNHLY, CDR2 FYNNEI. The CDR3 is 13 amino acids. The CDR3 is CAISFDNQETQYF. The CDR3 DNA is TGTGCCATTAGCTTCGACAACCAAGAGACCCAGTACTTC.